This T cell receptor (beta chain) comes out of a study of tissue T cells after allogeneic stem cell transplantation. This clone was picked up one time. Its specificity is not known. Germline V gene data show CDR1 as LGHDT and CDR2 as YNNKEL (reference sequence). V shed 4 bases, J shed 2 bases, and the junction held 5 bases outside the gene matches. This CDR3 contains 16 residues. Comparators were a few non-transplant cancer patients without known GI disease. Study-wide results and caveats: Few T cell clones were shared across patients, but motif clusters showed tissue-specific shared signatures. Anatomically similar tissues had similar TCR repertoires within each patient.

Profiled with immunoSEQ multiplex PCR; TCRdb holds only in-frame clones, not every one. The data show around 4,100 clones, roughly 63% seen once. This chain links TRBV3-1 (or the pseudogene TRBV3-2) with TRBJ2-7, with 13 bases aligning to TRBD2. The sample was tissue from the esophagus, taken at autopsy. The sequence came from a female donor older than 55 with lung cancer. The CDR3 nucleotides are TGTGCCAGCAGCCCCCGGACTAGCGGGAGACCCTACGAGCAGTACTTC. This gives the protein CASSPRTSGRPYEQYF.